This T cell receptor (beta chain) was sequenced during a study of T cell changes during pregnancy in multiple sclerosis. Method: immunoSEQ multiplex PCR; TCRdb's copy keeps in-frame clones and lacks some. This table has under 50,000 clones, over 85% appearing once. Losses at the gene ends were 2 bases for V and 5 bases for J; bases not matched to a gene: 12. The V gene's germline CDR1 is SGHVT and CDR2 SQSDAQ. The CDR3 extends over 16 amino acids. The source material was CD4+ T cells from peripheral blood mononuclear cells, sampled before pregnancy. The receptor was isolated from a female donor with multiple sclerosis, enrolled in a pregnancy study. The chain links TRBV7-4 to TRBJ2-7; 7 nucleotides match TRBD1. CDR3 loop: CASSLLCTTGIHEQYF. CDR3 bases: TGTGCCAGCAGCTTACTTTGCACGACAGGGATCCACGAGCAGTACTTC. Full variable domain (rest looked up from reference TRBV7-4 and TRBJ2-7): GAGVSQSPRYKVAKRGRDVALRCDSISGHVTLYWYRQTLGQGSEVLTYSQSDAQRDKSGRPSGRFSAERPERSVSTLKIQRTEQGDSAVYLCASSLLCTTGIHEQYFGPGTRLTVT.